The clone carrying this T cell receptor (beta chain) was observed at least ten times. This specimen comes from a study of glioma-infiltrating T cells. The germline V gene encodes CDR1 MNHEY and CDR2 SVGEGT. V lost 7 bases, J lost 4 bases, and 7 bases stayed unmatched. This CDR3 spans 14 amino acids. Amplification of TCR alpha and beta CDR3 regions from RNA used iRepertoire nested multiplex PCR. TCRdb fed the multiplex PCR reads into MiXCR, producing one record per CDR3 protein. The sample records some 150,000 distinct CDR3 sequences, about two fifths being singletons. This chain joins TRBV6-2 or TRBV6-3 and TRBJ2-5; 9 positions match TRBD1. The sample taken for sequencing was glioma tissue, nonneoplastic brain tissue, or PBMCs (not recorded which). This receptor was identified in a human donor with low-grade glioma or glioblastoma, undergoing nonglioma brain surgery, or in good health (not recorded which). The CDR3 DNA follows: TGTGCCAGCAAGAGTGGACAGGGGCGAGAGACCCAGTACTTC. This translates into CASKSGQGRETQYF.